The clone carrying this T cell receptor beta chain came up many times. Its antigen is undetermined. Unique molecular identifiers were incorporated during preparation of the TCRbeta library. TCRdb analysed the PCR reads with MiXCR anew, one entry per CDR3 protein. The data show about 300,000 distinct CDR3 sequences, about 7.3% seen once. This entry comes from a study of T-cell reconstitution after alpha-beta-depleted transplantation in children. Points from the study as a whole: It was surviving recipient T cells and thymic progenitors that gave some patients high TCRbeta diversity at day 60. Counts and diversity of T cells one year after transplant came mostly from newly produced T cells. The origin of alpha-beta T cells about two months after transplant was reportedly several hundred expanded graft clones.

The ends lost 3 bases at V and 3 bases at J; junction bases unmatched: 12. The CDR3 contains 17 residues. CDR1 and CDR2 (germline): MGHDK, SYGVNS. The clonotype comes from a female patient between 2 and 10 years old who had a stem cell transplant for Fanconi anemia, so the T cells may come from the graft donor. The gene calls are TRBV25-1 and TRBJ2-3, with 7 bases lining up with TRBD2. Sample: peripheral blood, taken 360 days after TCRalphabeta/CD19-depleted stem cell transplant. The CDR3: CASSEKSLAERTDTQYF. CDR3 nucleotides: TGTGCCAGCAGTGAGAAGTCGCTAGCGGAAAGAACAGATACGCAGTATTTT.